Each of the 3 T cell receptor beta chains below was sequenced from the same sample in a study of graft-versus-host responses after intestinal transplantation. The repertoire was sequenced with immunoSEQ multiplex PCR; TCRdb's copy has only in-frame clones and lacks some. The data hold about 8,900 clones, with approximately 70% observed a single time. Lamina propria and intraepithelial lymphocytes were released by processing graft tissue. Sequenced here: ileum tissue, sampled roughly 450 days after transplant. Source of these receptors: a human patient who received an intestinal transplant, so some T cells may come from the graft donor.

J is TRBJ2-5 and V is TRBV6-1; the match to TRBD2 covers 8 bases. From germline, CDR1 is MNHNS and CDR2 SASEGT. The ends lost 4 bases at V and 3 bases at J; junction bases unmatched: 7. CDR3 length: 15 amino acids. CDR3 bases: TGTGCCAGCAGTGTGGGACTAGGGCGGGAAGAGACCCAGTACTTC. This gives the protein CASSVGLGREETQYF.

The chain recombines TRBV19 with TRBJ2-7; maybe TRBD2 (5 bases). Germline V gives CDR1 LNHDA, CDR2 SQIVND (reference sequence). V was shortened by 3 bases and J by 2 bases, with 8 bases between the two germline ends. The CDR3 extends over 13 amino acids. This CDR3 is CASSIDGAYEQYF. The CDR3 DNA reads as TGTGCCAGTAGTATCGACGGGGCCTACGAGCAGTACTTC.

This chain connects TRBV4-3 to TRBJ2-1, with TRBD2 identical over 7 bases. J lost 1 base, V lost 1 base, and 4 bases had no gene match. The CDR3 has 16 residues. Germline V gives CDR1 LGHNA, CDR2 YSLEER. The CDR3 loop is CASSQGLAASYNEQFF. CDR3 in DNA: TGCGCCAGCAGCCAAGGGCTAGCGGCTTCCTACAATGAGCAGTTCTTC.